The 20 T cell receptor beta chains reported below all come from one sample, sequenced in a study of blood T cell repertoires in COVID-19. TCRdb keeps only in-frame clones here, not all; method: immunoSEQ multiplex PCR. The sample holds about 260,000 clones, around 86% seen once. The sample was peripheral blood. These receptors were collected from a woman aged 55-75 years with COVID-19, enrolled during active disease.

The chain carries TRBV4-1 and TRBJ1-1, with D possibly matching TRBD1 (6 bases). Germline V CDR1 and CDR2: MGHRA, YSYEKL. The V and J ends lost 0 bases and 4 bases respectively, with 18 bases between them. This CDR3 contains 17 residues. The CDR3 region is CASSQDLARGSVTEAFF. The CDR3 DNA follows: TGCGCCAGCAGCCAAGATTTAGCCAGGGGAAGTGTCACTGAAGCTTTCTTT.

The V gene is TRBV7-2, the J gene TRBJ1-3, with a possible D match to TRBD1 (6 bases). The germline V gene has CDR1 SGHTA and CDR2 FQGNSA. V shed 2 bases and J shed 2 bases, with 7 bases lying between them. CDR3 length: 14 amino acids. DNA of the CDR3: TGTGCCAGCAGCTTAAACAGGGCTGGAAACACCATATATTTT. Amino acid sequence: CASSLNRAGNTIYF.

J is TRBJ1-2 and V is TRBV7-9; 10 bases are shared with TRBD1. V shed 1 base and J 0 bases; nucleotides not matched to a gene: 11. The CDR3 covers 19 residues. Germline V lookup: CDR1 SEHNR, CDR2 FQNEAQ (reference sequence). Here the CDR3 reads CASSLGGMPGQGSNYGYTF. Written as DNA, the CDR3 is TGTGCCAGCAGCTTAGGGGGAATGCCGGGACAGGGGTCTAACTATGGCTACACCTTC.

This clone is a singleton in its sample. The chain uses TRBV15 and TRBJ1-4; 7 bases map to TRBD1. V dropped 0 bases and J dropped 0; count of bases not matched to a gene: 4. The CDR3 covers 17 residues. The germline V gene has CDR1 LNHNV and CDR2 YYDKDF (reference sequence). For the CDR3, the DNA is TGTGCCACCAGCAGAGAAGAAGGACAGGCAACTAATGAAAAACTGTTTTTT. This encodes CATSREEGQATNEKLFF.

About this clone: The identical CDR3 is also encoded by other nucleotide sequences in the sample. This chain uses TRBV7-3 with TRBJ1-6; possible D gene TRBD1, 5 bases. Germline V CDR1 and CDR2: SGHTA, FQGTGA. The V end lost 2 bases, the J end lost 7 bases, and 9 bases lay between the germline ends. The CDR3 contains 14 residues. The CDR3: CASSLQGYNSPLHF. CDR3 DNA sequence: TGTGCCAGCAGCTTACAGGGTTACAATTCACCCCTCCACTTT.

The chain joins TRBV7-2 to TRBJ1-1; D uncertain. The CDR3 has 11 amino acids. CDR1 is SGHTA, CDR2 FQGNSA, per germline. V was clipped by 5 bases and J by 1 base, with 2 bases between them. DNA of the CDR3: TGTGCCAGCAGCCGGAACACTGAAGCTTTCTTT. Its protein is CASSRNTEAFF.

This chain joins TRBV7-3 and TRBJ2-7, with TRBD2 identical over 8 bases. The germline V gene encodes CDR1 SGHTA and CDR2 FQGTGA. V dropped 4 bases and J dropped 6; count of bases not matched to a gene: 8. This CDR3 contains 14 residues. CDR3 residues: CASSSGGWGREQYF. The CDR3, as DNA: TGTGCCAGCAGCTCGGGAGGGTGGGGCCGCGAGCAGTACTTC.

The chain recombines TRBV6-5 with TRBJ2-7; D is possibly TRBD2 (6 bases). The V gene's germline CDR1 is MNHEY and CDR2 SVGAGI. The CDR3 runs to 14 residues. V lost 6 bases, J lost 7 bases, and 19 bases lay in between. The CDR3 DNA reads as TGTGCCAGCAGGTCCGGGACTGGCATGTCGGAGCAGTACTTC. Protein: CASRSGTGMSEQYF.

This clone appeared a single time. For the CDR3, the DNA is TGTGCCAGCAGGCAATATAGCGGGAGTAGGGATGAGCAGTTCTTC. This encodes CASRQYSGSRDEQFF. This chain joins TRBV6-5 and TRBJ2-1, with TRBD2 matching over 9 bases. In germline, CDR1 is MNHEY, CDR2 SVGAGI. The J segment lost 8 bases and the V segment lost 6 bases, leaving 11 bases of the junction unmatched. This CDR3 region has 15 residues.

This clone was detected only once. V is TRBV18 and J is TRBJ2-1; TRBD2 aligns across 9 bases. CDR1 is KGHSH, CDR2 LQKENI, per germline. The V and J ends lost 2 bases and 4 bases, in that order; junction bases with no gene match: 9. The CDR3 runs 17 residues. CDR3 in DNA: TGTGCCAGCTCACCAGCCTTGGCGGGAGGGCTATACAATGAGCAGTTCTTC. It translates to CASSPALAGGLYNEQFF.

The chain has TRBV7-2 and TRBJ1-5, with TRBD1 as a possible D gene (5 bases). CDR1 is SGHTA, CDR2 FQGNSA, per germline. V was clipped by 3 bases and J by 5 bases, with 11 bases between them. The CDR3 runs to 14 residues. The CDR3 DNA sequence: TGTGCCAGCAGCTTTGGGGGGACCGATCAGCCCCAGCATTTT. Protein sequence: CASSFGGTDQPQHF.

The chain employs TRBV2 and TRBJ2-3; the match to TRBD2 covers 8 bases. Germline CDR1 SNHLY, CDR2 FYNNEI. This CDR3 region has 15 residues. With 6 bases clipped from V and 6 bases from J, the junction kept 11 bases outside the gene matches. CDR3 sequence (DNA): TGTGCCAGCAGGCTGACAAGCGGGAGAGTCGATACGCAGTATTTT. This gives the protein CASRLTSGRVDTQYF.

The CDR3 loop is CAISPEGQGAREQYF. The CDR3 DNA follows: TGTGCCATCAGTCCCGAGGGACAGGGGGCAAGGGAGCAGTACTTC. V usage is TRBV10-3 and J usage is TRBJ2-7; 12 bases are a match to TRBD1. V lost 5 bases, J lost 7 bases, and 9 bases stayed unmatched. The CDR3 sequence is 15 residues long. Germline CDR1 and CDR2: ENHRY and SYGVKD.

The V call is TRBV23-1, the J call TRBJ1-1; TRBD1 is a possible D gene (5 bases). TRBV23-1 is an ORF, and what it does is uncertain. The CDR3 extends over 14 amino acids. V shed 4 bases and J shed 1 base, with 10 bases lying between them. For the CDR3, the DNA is TGCGCCAGCAGTCTTGTACAGGAGAACACTGAAGCTTTCTTT. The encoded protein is CASSLVQENTEAFF.

Here the CDR3 DNA reads TGTGCCAGCAGCTTAGGATCAGGGGCGAACACTGAAGCTTTCTTT. Its protein is CASSLGSGANTEAFF. The chain carries TRBV7-6 and TRBJ1-1; D possibly corresponds to TRBD1 (6 bases). Germline V gene lookup returns CDR1 SGHVS and CDR2 FNYEAQ. The V end was cut by 1 base, the J end by 1 base, with 10 bases between. This CDR3 comprises 15 residues.

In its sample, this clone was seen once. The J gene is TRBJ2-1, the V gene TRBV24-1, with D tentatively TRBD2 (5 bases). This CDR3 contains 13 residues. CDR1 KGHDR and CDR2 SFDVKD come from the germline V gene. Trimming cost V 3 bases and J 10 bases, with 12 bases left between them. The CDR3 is CATSDPSSPEQFF. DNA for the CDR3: TGTGCCACCAGTGATCCCTCTAGCCCCGAGCAGTTCTTC.

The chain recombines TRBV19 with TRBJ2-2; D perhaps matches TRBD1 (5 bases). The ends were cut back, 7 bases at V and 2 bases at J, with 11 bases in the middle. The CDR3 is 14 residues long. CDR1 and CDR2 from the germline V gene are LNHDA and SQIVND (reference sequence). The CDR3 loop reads CASKHQGNTGELFF. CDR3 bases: TGTGCCAGTAAACATCAGGGTAACACCGGGGAGCTGTTTTTT.

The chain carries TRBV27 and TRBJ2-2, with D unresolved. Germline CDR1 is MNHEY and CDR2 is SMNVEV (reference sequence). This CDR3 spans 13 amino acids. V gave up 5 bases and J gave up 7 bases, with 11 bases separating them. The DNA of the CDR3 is TGTGCCAGCAGTCTCCGGGTCTACGGGGAGCTGTTTTTT. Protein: CASSLRVYGELFF.

CDR3 bases: TGTGCCAGCCGAAGGACAGGGAGGGAAAACATTCAGTACTTC. This sequence encodes CASRRTGRENIQYF. The V gene is TRBV19, the J gene TRBJ2-4; possible D gene TRBD1, 8 bases. Germline V lookup: CDR1 LNHDA, CDR2 SQIVND (reference sequence). Trimming took off 9 bases at V and 5 bases at J, with 17 bases between the two ends. There are 14 residues in the CDR3. Full variable domain (remainder filled in from reference TRBV19 and TRBJ2-4): DGGITQSPKYLFRKEGQNVTLSCEQNLNHDAMYWYRQDPGQGLRLIYYSQIVNDFQKGDIAEGYSVSREKKESFPLTVTSAQKNPTAFYLCASRRTGRENIQYFGAGTRLSVL.

The CDR3 here is CASSQAQVPGQGNGYTF. The CDR3 DNA sequence: TGTGCCAGCAGCCAAGCTCAAGTGCCGGGACAGGGGAATGGCTACACCTTC. The gene calls are TRBV3-1 (or the pseudogene TRBV3-2) and TRBJ1-2, with 10 bases aligning to TRBD1. This CDR3 contains 17 residues. V lost 1 base to trimming and J lost 6 bases; unmatched junction nucleotides: 11. The germline V gene has CDR1 LGHDT and CDR2 YNNKEL (reference sequence).